This is a list of T cell receptor beta chains from one sample in a study of T cells in Graves' hyperthyroidism and ophthalmopathy. Each CDR3 protein is one row after TCRdb ran MiXCR on the multiplex PCR reads. This table has about half a million distinct CDR3 sequences, about 20% appearing once. Sequenced input: blood. Receptors were obtained from a man between 40 and 49 years old with Graves' ophthalmopathy. Each CDR3 is given with its conserved first and last residue. D genes are given only for firm matches. Expanded clones are given a class, and other clones once, few, many or no size at all.

j_call,v_call,d_call,clone_size,cdr3_aa,cdr3_nt
TRBJ2-1,TRBV11-3,-,many,CASSLGRGSRDEQFF,TGTGCCAGCAGCTTAGGTCGGGGCAGCCGCGATGAGCAGTTCTTC
TRBJ1-1,TRBV7-9,-,few,CASSRAGTQLQAPEAFF,TGTGCCAGCAGCCGGGCCGGGACTCAACTTCAGGCCCCTGAAGCTTTCTTT
TRBJ1-2,TRBV6-1,TRBD1,many,CASSETNRGRRDGYTF,TGTGCCAGCAGTGAAACGAACAGGGGGCGCAGAGATGGCTACACCTTC
TRBJ2-5,TRBV12-3/TRBV12-4,-,few,CASSHGGIQETQYF,TGTGCCAGCAGCCACGGGGGTATCCAAGAGACCCAGTACTTC
TRBJ1-5,TRBV2,TRBD1,many,CASSEGQGFQPQHF,TGTGCCAGCAGTGAGGGACAGGGATTTCAGCCCCAGCATTTT
TRBJ1-1,TRBV9,TRBD1,many,CASSVGGTGTEAFF,TGTGCCAGCAGCGTAGGGGGGACAGGGACTGAAGCTTTCTTT
TRBJ2-7,TRBV2,-,many,CASSDRTPQGEQYF,TGTGCCAGCAGTGATAGGACGCCCCAGGGCGAGCAGTACTTC
TRBJ2-7,TRBV7-9,-,once,CASSLVLSGPSYEQYF,TGTGCCAGCAGCTTAGTTTTGTCGGGGCCCTCCTACGAGCAGTACTTC
TRBJ2-2,TRBV5-1,-,-,CASRQGSNGELFF,TGCGCCAGCAGGCAGGGTAGTAACGGGGAGCTGTTTTTT
TRBJ2-1,TRBV29-1,-,-,CSAKNNEQFF,TGCAGCGCCAAAAACAATGAGCAGTTCTTC
TRBJ2-3,TRBV9,-,few,CASSVWYYTDTQYF,TGTGCCAGCAGCGTTTGGTATTACACAGATACGCAGTATTTT
TRBJ2-2,TRBV6-1,TRBD2,-,CASRSGKRATGELFF,TGTGCCAGCAGGAGCGGGAAGAGAGCGACCGGGGAGCTGTTTTTT
TRBJ1-1,TRBV15,TRBD1,many,CATSREMDREDLGAFF,TGTGCCACCAGCAGAGAAATGGACAGGGAGGACCTGGGGGCTTTCTTT
TRBJ2-7,TRBV11-2,TRBD1,many,CASRQTTGGTYEQYF,TGTGCCAGCAGACAGACCACAGGGGGGACGTACGAGCAGTACTTC
TRBJ2-1,TRBV15,TRBD2,-,CATSRDEISGGLSSYNEQFF,TGTGCCACCAGCAGAGATGAGATTAGCGGGGGCCTAAGCTCCTACAATGAGCAGTTCTTC
TRBJ2-5,TRBV11-2,-,many,CASSLEGLGETQYF,TGTGCCAGCAGCTTAGAGGGACTCGGAGAGACCCAGTACTTC
TRBJ1-2,TRBV5-1,-,few,CASSKDGSGGYTF,TGCGCCAGCAGCAAGGACGGGAGCGGCGGCTACACCTTC
TRBJ1-1,TRBV4-1,-,-,CASSLSSGGTEAFF,TGCGCCAGCAGCCTATCGTCGGGGGGCACTGAAGCTTTCTTT
TRBJ2-3,TRBV6-1,-,few,CASRDMGGHADTQYF,TGTGCCAGCAGGGACATGGGCGGGCACGCAGATACGCAGTATTTT
TRBJ2-1,TRBV28,TRBD1,many,CASSLDRGLYEQFF,TGTGCCAGCAGCCTCGACAGGGGGCTGTATGAGCAGTTCTTC
TRBJ1-1,TRBV10-3,-,few,CAISRGQTVNTEAFF,TGTGCCATCAGCCGAGGACAAACCGTCAACACTGAAGCTTTCTTT
TRBJ2-1,TRBV9,-,few,CASSPRGIADEQFF,TGTGCCAGCAGCCCTCGCGGGATTGCCGATGAGCAGTTCTTC
TRBJ2-7,TRBV6-1,-,many,CASSEWGNSYEQYF,TGTGCCAGCAGTGAATGGGGAAACTCCTACGAGCAGTACTTC
TRBJ1-2,TRBV20-1,-,few,CSARVGQGFGYTF,TGCAGTGCTAGAGTTGGGCAGGGTTTCGGCTACACCTTC
TRBJ1-4,TRBV4-2,TRBD1,few,CASSRTGRGTNEKLFF,TGTGCCAGCAGCCGGACAGGACGGGGAACTAATGAAAAACTGTTTTTT
TRBJ1-1,TRBV3-1,-,many,CASSQESYTEAFF,TGTGCCAGCAGCCAAGAGAGTTACACTGAAGCTTTCTTT
TRBJ2-1,TRBV7-9,-,few,CASSLSVSTVTQFF,TGTGCCAGCAGCTTATCGGTCTCCACCGTCACTCAGTTCTTC
TRBJ2-1,TRBV12-3/TRBV12-4,-,-,CASSLGLPAGEQFF,TGTGCCAGCAGTTTGGGACTGCCGGCGGGTGAGCAGTTCTTC
TRBJ1-5,TRBV28,-,many,CASSLARQRNQPQHF,TGTGCCAGCAGTTTAGCTCGGCAGAGAAATCAGCCCCAGCATTTT